This T cell receptor beta chain originates from a study of OX40 agonist ivuxolimab in advanced cancers. Turning to the study itself: The dose of intravenous ivuxolimab that patients received every 2 weeks ranged from 0.01 to 10 mg/kg.

The CDR3 covers 16 residues. The germline V gene has CDR1 LGHNA and CDR2 YSLEER. V shed 4 bases and J shed 4 bases, with 14 bases lying between them. Remarks on this clone: The antigen remains unidentified.

Study outcomes and limitations: Normalized T-cell clonal expansion was also low in some nonresponders. With doses of 0.1 to 3.0 mg/kg, CD4+ and CD8+ blood T cells had undergone clonal expansion by week 6.

Only in-frame clones appear in the TCRdb table, and some are missing; sequencing was by immunoSEQ multiplex PCR. The table has tens of thousands of clones, about 94% seen once. The sequences come from CD4+ or CD8+ T cells sorted from blood, collected in a trial of the OX40 agonist ivuxolimab. The gene calls are TRBV4-3 and TRBJ1-6, with D maybe TRBD1 (5 bases). This receptor was identified in an adult with an advanced solid tumor such as melanoma, head and neck, liver or kidney cancer. CDR3 region: CASSPTPQAYNSPLHF. The DNA for the CDR3 is TGCGCCAGCAGCCCGACCCCACAGGCGTATAATTCACCCCTCCACTTT.